Below, 11 T cell receptor beta chains from the same sample are listed, as sequenced in a study of T cells after yellow fever vaccination. TCRdb reprocessed the 5' RACE reads via MiXCR and lists one record per CDR3 protein. Among about 63,000 distinct CDR3 sequences listed, around 7.4% were seen once. Sequencing used CD8+ T cells sorted from PBMCs, obtained 15 days after the yellow fever booster vaccination. Every receptor here comes from a man aged 25 to 45 who received the YFV17D yellow fever vaccine.

This clonotype was seen ten or more times. The chain combines TRBV19 with TRBJ1-1; unclear D gene. CDR3 size: 13 residues. Germline CDR1 is LNHDA and CDR2 is SQIVND (reference sequence). With 1 base removed from V and 8 bases from J, the gap between germline ends came to 11 bases. The CDR3 nucleotides read TGTGCCAGTAGTATAGGTGGTAATGCCGAAGCTTTCTTT. Protein product: CASSIGGNAEAFF.

In its sample, this clonotype was seen many times. The rearrangement links TRBV27 to TRBJ2-2; TRBD2 matches 13 bases. From germline, CDR1 is MNHEY and CDR2 SMNVEV (reference sequence). The CDR3 is made up of 20 amino acids. V shed 5 bases and J 1 base; nucleotides not matched to a gene: 13. The CDR3 reads CASSTLGLAGALMNTGELFF. DNA for the CDR3: TGTGCCAGCAGTACACTAGGACTAGCGGGAGCACTTATGAACACCGGGGAGCTGTTTTTT.

This clonotype came up many times. The chain links TRBV18 to TRBJ1-1, with a tentative D call TRBD1 (5 bases). The CDR3 consists of 15 residues. Deletions cut 3 bases from V and 1 base from J, with 12 bases between. CDR1 KGHSH and CDR2 LQKENI come from the germline V gene. This CDR3 reads CASSPSGGSNTEAFF. CDR3 bases: TGTGCCAGCTCACCGTCCGGGGGTTCGAACACTGAAGCTTTCTTT.

This clonotype was seen more than once but under ten times. CDR3 sequence: CASEPLISAETQYF. In DNA, the CDR3 is TGTGCCAGCGAGCCGTTGATATCCGCGGAGACCCAGTACTTC. The rearrangement joins TRBV28 to TRBJ2-5; D unclear. V was pared by 8 bases and J by 5 bases, with 18 bases between. Germline-derived CDR1 and CDR2 are MDHEN and SYDVKM. This CDR3 has 14 residues.

This clonotype appeared many times. This chain connects TRBV3-1 to TRBJ2-3; 9 nucleotides align to TRBD2. V shed 0 bases, J shed 2 bases, and the junction held 9 bases outside the gene matches. The CDR3 contains 18 residues. Germline V gene lookup returns CDR1 LGHDT and CDR2 YNNKEL (reference sequence). CDR3 coding DNA: TGTGCCAGCAGCCAAGAGATGGAGTCTAGCGGGATCACAGATACGCAGTATTTT. Protein: CASSQEMESSGITDTQYF.

This clonotype has at least ten counts. The chain links TRBV4-3 to TRBJ2-6; no clear D gene. V was pared by 0 bases and J by 4 bases, with 7 bases between. Germline CDR1 LGHNA, CDR2 YSLEER. The CDR3 is 15 residues long. CDR3 in amino acids: CASSQEESGANVLTF. The CDR3 region has the DNA TGCGCCAGCAGCCAAGAGGAGTCAGGGGCCAACGTCCTGACTTTC.

This clonotype has ten or more counts. The chain combines TRBV6-5 with TRBJ2-7, with D perhaps matching TRBD2 (5 bases). The CDR3 sequence is 14 residues long. Trimming cost V 4 bases and J 4 bases, with 14 bases left between them. Germline V gives CDR1 MNHEY, CDR2 SVGAGI. The CDR3 spells CASSLSSGDYEQYF. The CDR3 nucleotides read TGTGCCAGCAGTTTGTCCAGCGGTGATTACGAGCAGTACTTC.

This clonotype came up once. Possible read error: a much larger clone is one base away. Since no conserved phenylalanine or tryptophan closes the CDR3, a read error is the likely cause. The chain is built from TRBV29-1 and TRBJ1-1, with D possibly TRBD1 on 5 matching bases. Per germline, CDR1 SQVTM and CDR2 ANQGSEA. The ends were cut back, 6 bases at V and 4 bases at J, with 9 bases in the middle. The CDR3 has 11 residues. The CDR3 loop is CSVGGFTEAFI. As DNA, the CDR3 is TGCAGCGTCGGGGGTTTCACTGAAGCTTTCATT.

This clonotype was recorded at least ten times. V usage is TRBV5-4 and J usage is TRBJ2-3; TRBD1 agrees at 10 bases. The germline V gene has CDR1 SGHNT and CDR2 YYREEE (reference sequence). This CDR3 has 15 residues. With 4 bases clipped from V and 3 bases from J, the junction kept 5 bases outside the gene matches. This chain's CDR3 is CASSVGQGWTDTQYF. CDR3 bases: TGTGCCAGCAGCGTGGGACAGGGGTGGACAGATACGCAGTATTTT.

This clonotype was found many times. V usage is TRBV30 and J usage is TRBJ2-1; D is ambiguous. This CDR3 region has 9 residues. The V gene's germline CDR1 is GTSNPN and CDR2 SVGIG (reference sequence). Deletions cut 3 bases from V and 10 bases from J, with 4 bases between. In DNA, the CDR3 is TGTGCCTGGAGCTACGAGCAGTTCTTC. This encodes CAWSYEQFF.

The table lists this clonotype with many counts. V is TRBV6-5 and J is TRBJ2-1, with unresolved D. CDR3 length: 14 amino acids. Looked up from germline, CDR1 is MNHEY and CDR2 is SVGAGI. V was trimmed by 2 bases and J by 6 bases, leaving 11 bases between them. The CDR3 spells CASSYGPAINEQFF. The DNA of the CDR3 is TGTGCCAGCAGTTACGGCCCTGCAATCAATGAGCAGTTCTTC.